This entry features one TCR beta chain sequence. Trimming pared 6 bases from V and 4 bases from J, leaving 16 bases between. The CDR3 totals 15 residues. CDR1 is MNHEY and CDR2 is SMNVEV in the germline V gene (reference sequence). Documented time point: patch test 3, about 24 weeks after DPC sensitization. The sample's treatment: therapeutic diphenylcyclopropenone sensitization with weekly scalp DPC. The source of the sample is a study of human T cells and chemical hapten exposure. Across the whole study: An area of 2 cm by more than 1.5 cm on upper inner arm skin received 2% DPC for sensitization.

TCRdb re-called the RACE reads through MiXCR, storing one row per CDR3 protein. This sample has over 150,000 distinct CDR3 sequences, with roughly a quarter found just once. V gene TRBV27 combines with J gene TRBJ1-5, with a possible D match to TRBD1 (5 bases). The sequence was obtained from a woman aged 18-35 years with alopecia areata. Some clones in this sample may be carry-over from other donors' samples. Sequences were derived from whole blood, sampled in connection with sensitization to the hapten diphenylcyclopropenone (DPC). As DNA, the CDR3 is TGTGCCAGCAGCCCGCAGGGATCTCGAAATCAGCCCCAGCATTTT. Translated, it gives CASSPQGSRNQPQHF.